The subject of this entry is one T cell receptor (beta chain). The antigen is unknown. The sample belongs to a study of T-cell memory formation after mild COVID-19. CDR3 length equals 13 residues. Germline V gives CDR1 SEHNR, CDR2 FQNEAQ (reference sequence). Trimming shortened V by 5 bases and J by 4 bases, and 12 bases separated the two germline ends. TCRdb re-analysed the 5' RACE reads in MiXCR, keeping a single row per CDR3 protein. The repertoire holds roughly 500,000 distinct CDR3 sequences, with around 21% as singletons. Study-wide results and caveats: The study found balanced CD4/CD8 in clones contracting day 15 to 85 and a CD4+ lean in later expanders. Cross-reactive memory seemingly joined, as some responding clones were found in pre-infection memory. CM and EM subsets held most contracting CD4+ clones; EMRA held CD8+ ones.

The receptor was isolated from an adult woman who had mild COVID-19 (a few samples of this study predate the infection). Cell type and time point are not known. J is TRBJ2-7 and V is TRBV7-9; D perhaps matches TRBD2 (5 bases). Sequencing was done on a sample of PBMCs or a T cell subset sorted from them (not recorded which). CDR3 sequence: CASSISGAYEQYF. CDR3 sequence (DNA): TGTGCCAGCAGCATAAGCGGCGCATACGAGCAGTACTTC. Variable domain in full (rest from reference TRBV7-9 and TRBJ2-7): DTGVSQNPRHKITKRGQNVTFRCDPISEHNRLYWYRQTLGQGPEFLTYFQNEAQLEKSRLLSDRFSAERPKGSFSTLEIQRTEQGDSAMYLCASSISGAYEQYFGPGTRLTVT.